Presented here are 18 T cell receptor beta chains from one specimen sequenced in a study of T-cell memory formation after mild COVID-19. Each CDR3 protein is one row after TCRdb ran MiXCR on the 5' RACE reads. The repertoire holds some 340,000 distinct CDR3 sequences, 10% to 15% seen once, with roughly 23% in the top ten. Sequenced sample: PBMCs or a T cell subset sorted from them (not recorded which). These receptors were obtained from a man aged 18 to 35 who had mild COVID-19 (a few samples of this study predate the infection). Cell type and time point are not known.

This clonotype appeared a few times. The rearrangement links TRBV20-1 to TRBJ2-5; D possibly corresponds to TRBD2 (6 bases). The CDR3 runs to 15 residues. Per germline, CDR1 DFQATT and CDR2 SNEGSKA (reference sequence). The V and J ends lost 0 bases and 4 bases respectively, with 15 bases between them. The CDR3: CSARDGRGDRETQYF. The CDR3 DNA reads TGCAGTGCTAGAGATGGGCGGGGCGACCGAGAGACCCAGTACTTC.

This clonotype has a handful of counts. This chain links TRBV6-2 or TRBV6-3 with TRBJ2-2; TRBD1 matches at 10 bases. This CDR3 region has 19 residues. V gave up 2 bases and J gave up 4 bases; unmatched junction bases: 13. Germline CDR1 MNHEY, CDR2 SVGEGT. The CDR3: CASSYNLTGGAIFTGELFF. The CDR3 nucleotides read TGTGCCAGCAGTTACAACTTGACAGGGGGCGCGATTTTCACCGGGGAGCTGTTTTTT.

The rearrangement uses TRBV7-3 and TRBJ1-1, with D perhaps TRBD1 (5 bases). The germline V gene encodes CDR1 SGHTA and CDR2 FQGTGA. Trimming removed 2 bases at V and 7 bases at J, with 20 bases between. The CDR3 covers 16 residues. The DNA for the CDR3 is TGTGCCAGCAGCTTACCAGGGACTTACAAGGTCATTGAAGCTTTCTTT. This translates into CASSLPGTYKVIEAFF.

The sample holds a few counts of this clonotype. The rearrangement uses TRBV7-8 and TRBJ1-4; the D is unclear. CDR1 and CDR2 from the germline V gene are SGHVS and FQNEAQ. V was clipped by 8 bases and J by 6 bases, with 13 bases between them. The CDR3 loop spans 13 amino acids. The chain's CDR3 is CASALLGYEKLFF. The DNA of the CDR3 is TGTGCCAGCGCCCTCCTCGGATATGAAAAACTGTTTTTT.

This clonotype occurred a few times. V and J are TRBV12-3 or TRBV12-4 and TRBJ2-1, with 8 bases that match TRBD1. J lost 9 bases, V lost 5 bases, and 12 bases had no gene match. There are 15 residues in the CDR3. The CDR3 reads CASSATRGPAGEQFF. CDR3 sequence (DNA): TGTGCCAGCAGTGCAACCAGGGGGCCCGCTGGTGAGCAGTTCTTC.

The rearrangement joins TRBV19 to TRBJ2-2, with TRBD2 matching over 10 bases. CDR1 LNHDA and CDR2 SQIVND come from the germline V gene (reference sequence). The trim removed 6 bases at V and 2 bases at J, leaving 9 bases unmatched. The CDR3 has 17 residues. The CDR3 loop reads CASSTVLAGANTGELFF. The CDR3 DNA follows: TGTGCCAGTAGCACCGTCCTAGCGGGGGCTAACACCGGGGAGCTGTTTTTT.

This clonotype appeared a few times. CDR3 DNA: TGTGCCAGCAGCTCTCTCGGGGGGGCCAACAATGAGCAGTTCTTC. It encodes CASSSLGGANNEQFF. The V gene is TRBV11-2, the J gene TRBJ2-1; 8 bases align to TRBD2. In germline, CDR1 is SGHAT, CDR2 FQNNGV. CDR3 length equals 15 residues. The ends lost 4 bases at V and 5 bases at J; junction bases unmatched: 7.

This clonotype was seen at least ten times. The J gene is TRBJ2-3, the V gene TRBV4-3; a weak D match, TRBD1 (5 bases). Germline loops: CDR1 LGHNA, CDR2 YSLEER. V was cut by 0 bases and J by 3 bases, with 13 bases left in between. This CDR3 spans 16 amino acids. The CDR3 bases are TGCGCCAGCAGCCAAGAGGGCACAGGAATAACAGATACGCAGTATTTT. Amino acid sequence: CASSQEGTGITDTQYF.

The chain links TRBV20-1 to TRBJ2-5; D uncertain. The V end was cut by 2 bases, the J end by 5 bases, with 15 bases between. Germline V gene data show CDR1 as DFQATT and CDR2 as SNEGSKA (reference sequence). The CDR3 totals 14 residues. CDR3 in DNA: TGCAGTGCTAGACCTGTAACCCACGGGGAGACCCAGTACTTC. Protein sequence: CSARPVTHGETQYF.

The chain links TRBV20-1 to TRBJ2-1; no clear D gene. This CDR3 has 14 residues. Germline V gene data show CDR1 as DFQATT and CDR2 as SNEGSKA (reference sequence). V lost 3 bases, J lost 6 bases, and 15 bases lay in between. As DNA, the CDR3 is TGCAGTGCTAGCGGGCCCCCACGGAGCAATGAGCAGTTCTTC. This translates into CSASGPPRSNEQFF.

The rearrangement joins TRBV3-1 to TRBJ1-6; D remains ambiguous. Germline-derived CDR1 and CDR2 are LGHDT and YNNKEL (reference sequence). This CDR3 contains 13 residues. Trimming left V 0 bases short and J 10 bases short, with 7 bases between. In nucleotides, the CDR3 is TGTGCCAGCAGCCAAGATTGGTCGTCACCCCTCCACTTT. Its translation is CASSQDWSSPLHF. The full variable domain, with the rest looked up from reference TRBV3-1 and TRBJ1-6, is DTAVSQTPKYLVTQMGNDKSIKCEQNLGHDTMYWYKQDSKKFLKIMFSYNNKELIINETVPNRFSPKSPDKAHLNLHINSLELGDSAVYFCASSQDWSSPLHFGNGTRLTVT.

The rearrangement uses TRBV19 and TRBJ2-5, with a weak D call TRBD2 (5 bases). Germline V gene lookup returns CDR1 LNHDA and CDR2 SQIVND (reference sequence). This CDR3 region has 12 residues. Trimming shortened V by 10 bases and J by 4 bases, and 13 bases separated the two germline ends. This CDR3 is CATKDRGETQYF. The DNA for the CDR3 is TGTGCCACCAAGGACCGGGGAGAGACCCAGTACTTC.

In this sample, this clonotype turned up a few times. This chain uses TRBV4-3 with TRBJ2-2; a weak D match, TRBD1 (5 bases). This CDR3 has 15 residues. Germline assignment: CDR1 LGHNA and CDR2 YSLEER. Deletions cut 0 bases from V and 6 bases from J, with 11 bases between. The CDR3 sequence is CASSQEPAGSGELFF. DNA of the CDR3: TGCGCCAGCAGCCAAGAGCCGGCAGGGTCCGGGGAGCTGTTTTTT.

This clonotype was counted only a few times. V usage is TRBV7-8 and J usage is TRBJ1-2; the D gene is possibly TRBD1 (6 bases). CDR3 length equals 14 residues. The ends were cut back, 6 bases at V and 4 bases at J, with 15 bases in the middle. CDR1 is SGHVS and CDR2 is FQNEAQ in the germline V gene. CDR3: CASRLTQGSYGYTF. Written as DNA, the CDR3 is TGTGCCAGCAGACTCACTCAGGGGAGCTATGGCTACACCTTC.

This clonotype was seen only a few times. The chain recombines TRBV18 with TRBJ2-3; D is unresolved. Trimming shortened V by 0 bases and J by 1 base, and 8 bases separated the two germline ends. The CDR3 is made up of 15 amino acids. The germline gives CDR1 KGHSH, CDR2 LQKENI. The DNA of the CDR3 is TGTGCCAGCTCACCACCGCGACGCCGCACAGATACGCAGTATTTT. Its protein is CASSPPRRRTDTQYF.

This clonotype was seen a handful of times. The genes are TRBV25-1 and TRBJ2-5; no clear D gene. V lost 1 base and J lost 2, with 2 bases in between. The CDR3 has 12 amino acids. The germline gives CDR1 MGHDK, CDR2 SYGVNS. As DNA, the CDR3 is TGTGCCAGCAGTGAATTTCAAGAGACCCAGTACTTC. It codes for CASSEFQETQYF. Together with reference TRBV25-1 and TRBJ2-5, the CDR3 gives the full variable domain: EADIYQTPRYLVIGTGKKITLECSQTMGHDKMYWYQQDPGMELHLIHYSYGVNSTEKGDLSSESTVSRIRTEHFPLTLESARPSHTSQYLCASSEFQETQYFGPGTRLLVL.

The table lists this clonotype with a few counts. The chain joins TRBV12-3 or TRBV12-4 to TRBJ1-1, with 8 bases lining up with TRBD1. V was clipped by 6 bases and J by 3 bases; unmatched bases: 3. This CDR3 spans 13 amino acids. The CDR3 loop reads CASREQGDTEAFF. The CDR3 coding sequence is TGTGCCAGCAGGGAACAGGGGGACACTGAAGCTTTCTTT.

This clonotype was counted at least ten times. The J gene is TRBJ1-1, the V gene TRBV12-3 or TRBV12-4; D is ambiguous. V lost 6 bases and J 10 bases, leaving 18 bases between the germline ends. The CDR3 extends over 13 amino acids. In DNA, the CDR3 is TGTGCCAGCAGGGATATGGGGTTTAGCGGAGCTTTCTTT. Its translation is CASRDMGFSGAFF.